This T cell receptor beta chain emerged from a study of shared clonotypes between healthy human individuals. Study summary: Used for every donor were three CD4 naive, three CD4 memory, two CD8 naive and one CD8 memory plate. Study-level results: In this cohort, only blood was sampled, and tissue repertoires likely differ.

As originally analysed: ImmunoSEQ only sent back junction sequences with no quality scores, so filtering was done differently. The method was immunoSEQ multiplex PCR; TCRdb's version includes in-frame clones alone and lacks a portion of them. The V and J calls and clone size come from that table; D and trimming were worked out from the DNA. The sample has some 2,000,000 clones; under 97% are singletons. For this clone: Its target is unknown.

The CDR3 runs 15 residues. CDR1 is MNHNY, CDR2 SVGAGI, per germline (reference sequence). V trimming: 5 bases; J trimming: 1 base; junction bases outside the gene matches: 7. This TCR was recovered from a man in his late teens or twenties in good health. The chain combines TRBV6-6 with TRBJ1-2, with 7 bases lining up with TRBD1. Sequenced: naive CD4+ T cells sorted from blood. Noted subset: CD45RA+ positively selected. CDR3 in amino acids: CASSNRQGLNYGYTF. The CDR3 DNA reads TGTGCCAGCAGTAACCGACAGGGACTTAACTATGGCTACACCTTC.